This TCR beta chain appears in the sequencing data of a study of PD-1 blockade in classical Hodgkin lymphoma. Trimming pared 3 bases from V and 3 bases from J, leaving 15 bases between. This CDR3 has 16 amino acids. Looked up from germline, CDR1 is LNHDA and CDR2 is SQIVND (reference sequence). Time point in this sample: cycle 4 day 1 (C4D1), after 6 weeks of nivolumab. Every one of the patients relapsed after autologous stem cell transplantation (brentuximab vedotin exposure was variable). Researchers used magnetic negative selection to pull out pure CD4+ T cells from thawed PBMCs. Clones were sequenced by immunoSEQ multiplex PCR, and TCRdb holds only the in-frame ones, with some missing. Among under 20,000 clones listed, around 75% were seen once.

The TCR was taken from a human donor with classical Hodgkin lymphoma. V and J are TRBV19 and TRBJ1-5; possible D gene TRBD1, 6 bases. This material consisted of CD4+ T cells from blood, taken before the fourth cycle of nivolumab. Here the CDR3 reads CASSIRGRVDNQPQHF. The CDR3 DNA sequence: TGTGCCAGTAGTATCCGGGGGCGGGTAGACAATCAGCCCCAGCATTTT.